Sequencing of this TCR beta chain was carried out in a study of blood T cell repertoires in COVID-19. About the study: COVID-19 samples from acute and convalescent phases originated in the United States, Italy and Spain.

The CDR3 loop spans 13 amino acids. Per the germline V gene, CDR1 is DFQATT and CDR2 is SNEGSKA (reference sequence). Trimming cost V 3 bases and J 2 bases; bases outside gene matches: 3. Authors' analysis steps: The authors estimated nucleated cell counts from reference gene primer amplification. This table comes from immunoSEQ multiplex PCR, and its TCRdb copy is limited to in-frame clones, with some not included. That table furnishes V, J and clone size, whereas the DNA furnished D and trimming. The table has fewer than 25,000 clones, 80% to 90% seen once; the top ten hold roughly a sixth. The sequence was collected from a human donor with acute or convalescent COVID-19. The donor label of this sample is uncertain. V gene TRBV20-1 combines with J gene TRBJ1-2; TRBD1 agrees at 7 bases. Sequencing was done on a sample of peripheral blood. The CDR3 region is CSASSQGNYGYTF. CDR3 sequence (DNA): TGCAGTGCTAGTTCACAGGGGAACTATGGCTACACCTTC.